A single sample gave rise to the 28 T cell receptor beta chains below, sequenced in a study of T cells after somatic rescue of genetic block. This table comes from immunoSEQ multiplex PCR, and its TCRdb copy is limited to in-frame clones, with some not included. The data show more than 12,000 clones, with about 65% seen just once and less than 35% held by the top ten. The sequencing sample was made of peripheral blood mononuclear cells (PBMCs). These receptors were taken from a man between 18 and 35 years old.

CDR3 in DNA: TGTGCCATCACTCGGGACGGGACCGGGGAGCTGTTTTTT. Protein: CAITRDGTGELFF. The chain links TRBV10-3 to TRBJ2-2; D is tentatively TRBD1 or TRBD2 (5 bases each). Trimming took 7 bases from V and 5 from J, leaving 11 bases between them. The CDR3 consists of 13 residues. Germline CDR1 and CDR2: ENHRY and SYGVKD.

The chain uses TRBV21-1 and TRBJ1-2. TRBV21-1 is listed as a pseudogene. CDR3 length: 16 residues. The CDR3 coding sequence is TGTGCCAGCAGCAAAGGCCGCCACCGATTTAACTATGGCTACACCTTC. This translates into CASSKGRHRFNYGYTF.

The chain recombines TRBV6-5 with TRBJ1-2; D might be TRBD1 (5 bases). The CDR3 length is 14 residues. Germline-derived CDR1 and CDR2 are MNHEY and SVGAGI. Trimming took 0 bases from V and 5 from J, leaving 10 bases between them. CDR3 region: CASSYSGSGYGYTF. In DNA form, the CDR3 reads TGTGCCAGCAGTTACTCAGGGTCAGGGTATGGCTACACCTTC.

This chain connects TRBV28 to TRBJ2-7, with D possibly matching TRBD1 (6 bases). V lost 4 bases and J 2 bases, leaving 12 bases between the germline ends. Germline CDR1 reads MDHEN; CDR2 reads SYDVKM. The CDR3 contains 14 residues. The CDR3: CASSSPGHPYEQYF. The CDR3 DNA follows: TGTGCCAGCAGTTCCCCGGGACACCCCTACGAGCAGTACTTC.

This clone was seen a few times. J is TRBJ1-2 and V is TRBV19; tentatively, D is TRBD1 (5 bases). V lost 0 bases and J lost 7, with 12 bases in between. Germline loops: CDR1 LNHDA, CDR2 SQIVND (reference sequence). CDR3 length: 14 amino acids. The CDR3 region has the DNA TGTGCCAGTAGTATAGAAGGGCAGGGTCGTGGCTACACCTTC. Protein sequence: CASSIEGQGRGYTF.

The chain is built from TRBV28 and TRBJ1-5, with D possibly TRBD1 on 6 matching bases. The CDR3 has 13 residues. The V gene lost 3 bases and the J gene lost 5 bases, with 8 bases spanning the gap. Germline V gene lookup returns CDR1 MDHEN and CDR2 SYDVKM. The CDR3 DNA is TGTGCCAGCAGTTTTAGGGGGGATCAGCCCCAGCATTTT. It translates to CASSFRGDQPQHF.

The chain is built from TRBV2 and TRBJ2-7, with 7 nucleotides matching TRBD1. Germline V gives CDR1 SNHLY, CDR2 FYNNEI. This CDR3 has 14 residues. The ends lost 7 bases at V and 2 bases at J; junction bases unmatched: 8. The DNA for the CDR3 is TGTGCCAGCATAAGAATGGACAGGACCTACGAGCAGTACTTC. Its protein is CASIRMDRTYEQYF.

The rearrangement joins TRBV13 to TRBJ2-2; TRBD2 matches at 16 bases. The CDR3 extends over 20 amino acids. The germline V gene encodes CDR1 PRHDT and CDR2 FYEKMQ (reference sequence). Germline trimming cut 0 bases from V and 1 base from J; bases unmatched to any gene: 5. DNA for the CDR3: TGTGCCAGCAGCTTAGGGGGGACTAGCGGGGGGGAAAAGAACACCGGGGAGCTGTTTTTT. As protein: CASSLGGTSGGEKNTGELFF. The entire variable domain, with the rest obtained from reference TRBV13 and TRBJ2-2, is as follows: AAGVIQSPRHLIKEKRETATLKCYPIPRHDTVYWYQQGPGQDPQFLISFYEKMQSDKGSIPDRFSAQQFSDYHSELNMSSLELGDSALYFCASSLGGTSGGEKNTGELFFGEGSRLTVL.

In its sample, this clone ranks as medium-sized. This chain connects TRBV6-5 to TRBJ2-7, with 7 bases that match TRBD2. Per germline, CDR1 MNHEY and CDR2 SVGAGI. Germline trimming cut 2 bases from V and 6 bases from J; bases unmatched to any gene: 1. The CDR3 runs 12 residues. The DNA of the CDR3 is TGTGCCAGCAGTTACCCGGGAGGCGAGCAGTACTTC. Residues: CASSYPGGEQYF.

This clone has a count of ten or more. The chain combines TRBV19 with TRBJ1-5, with D tentatively TRBD1 (6 bases). The CDR3 sequence is 13 residues long. Germline CDR1 and CDR2: LNHDA and SQIVND (reference sequence). Trimming left V 1 base short and J 11 bases short, with 12 bases between. The CDR3 nucleotides read TGTGCCAGTAGTATAGGAACAGGGCGGGCCCAGCATTTT. Its protein product is CASSIGTGRAQHF.

The genes are TRBV5-1 and TRBJ2-7, with D possibly being TRBD1 or TRBD2 (5 bases each). CDR1 SGHRS and CDR2 YFSETQ come from the germline V gene. CDR3 length: 14 residues. V lost 3 bases, J lost 5 bases, and 15 bases lay in between. CDR3 amino acids: CASSSPGRQDEQYF. DNA of the CDR3: TGCGCCAGCAGCTCTCCGGGACGTCAAGACGAGCAGTACTTC.

This clone was picked up one time. The rearrangement links TRBV6-1 to TRBJ2-7; D may be TRBD1 (6 bases). The CDR3 has 13 amino acids. V dropped 6 bases and J dropped 0 bases, with 9 bases sitting between them. Germline CDR1 and CDR2: MNHNS and SASEGT. The CDR3 sequence is CASSDRFSYEQYF. CDR3 sequence (DNA): TGTGCCAGCAGCGACAGGTTCTCCTACGAGCAGTACTTC.

The V and J genes are TRBV9 and TRBJ2-2; D unresolved. Germline CDR1 and CDR2: SGDLS and YYNGEE. The CDR3 runs 13 residues. Trimming removed 0 bases from V and 6 bases from J, with 6 bases in between. CDR3 nucleotide sequence: TGTGCCAGCAGCGTAGTAGTGGCCGGGGAGCTGTTTTTT. Protein sequence: CASSVVVAGELFF.

This chain links TRBV5-1 with TRBJ1-5; perhaps TRBD1 as D (6 bases). There are 16 residues in the CDR3. The V end lost 2 bases, the J end lost 1 base, and 13 bases lay between the germline ends. Germline CDR1 reads SGHRS; CDR2 reads YFSETQ. CDR3 coding DNA: TGCGCCAGCAGCTTCTGGGGGGGGCGGAGCAATCAGCCCCAGCATTTT. It codes for CASSFWGGRSNQPQHF. Full variable domain (rest looked up from reference TRBV5-1 and TRBJ1-5): KAGVTQTPRYLIKTRGQQVTLSCSPISGHRSVSWYQQTPGQGLQFLFEYFSETQRNKGNFPGRFSGRQFSNSRSEMNVSTLELGDSALYLCASSFWGGRSNQPQHFGDGTRLSIL.

The DNA for the CDR3 is TGTGCCAGCAGATCGGACTATCTGAACACTGAAGCTTTCTTT. Its translation: CASRSDYLNTEAFF. The rearrangement uses TRBV6-1 and TRBJ1-1; D remains ambiguous. CDR3 length equals 14 residues. Germline V lookup: CDR1 MNHNS, CDR2 SASEGT. V dropped 6 bases and J dropped 0 bases, with 11 bases sitting between them.

This clone is large in the sample. The J gene is TRBJ1-2, the V gene TRBV15; the match to TRBD1 covers 9 bases. The J segment lost 4 bases and the V segment lost 3 bases, leaving 9 bases of the junction unmatched. The CDR3 totals 16 residues. Germline CDR1 is LNHNV and CDR2 is YYDKDF (reference sequence). DNA of the CDR3: TGTGCCACCAGCAGTTCGACAGGGGGTGTCCCCTATGGCTACACCTTC. As protein: CATSSSTGGVPYGYTF. Variable domain in full (rest from reference TRBV15 and TRBJ1-2): DAMVIQNPRYQVTQFGKPVTLSCSQTLNHNVMYWYQQKSSQAPKLLFHYYDKDFNNEADTPDNFQSRRPNTSFCFLDIRSPGLGDTAMYLCATSSSTGGVPYGYTFGSGTRLTVV.

The chain combines TRBV4-1 with TRBJ2-7; 7 positions agree with TRBD1. Per germline, CDR1 MGHRA and CDR2 YSYEKL. V lost 4 bases and J lost 2; bases outside the gene matches: 2. The CDR3 is 13 amino acids. Here the CDR3 reads CASSPGQAYEQYF. The CDR3 bases are TGCGCCAGCAGCCCCGGACAGGCCTACGAGCAGTACTTC.

The chain has TRBV29-1 and TRBJ1-2, with 10 bases matching TRBD1. CDR1 is SQVTM, CDR2 ANQGSEA, per germline. The CDR3 spans 12 residues. J gave up 7 bases and V 6 bases, and 5 bases lay outside the gene matches. CDR3 nucleotides: TGCAGCGTGGAGAGACAGGGGGCTGGCTACACCTTC. Translating it yields CSVERQGAGYTF.

Judged by abundance, this clone is medium-sized (0.01 to 0.1%). V is TRBV21-1 and J is TRBJ2-2; TRBD1 is the table's D call, not checked against the DNA. TRBV21-1 is deemed a pseudogene. The CDR3 loop spans 15 amino acids. CDR3 nucleotide sequence: TGTGCCAGCAAAGGCAGGGATGGGAACACCGGGGAGCTGTTTTTT. Protein sequence: CASKGRDGNTGELFF.

This clone was counted between two and nine times. The V and J genes are TRBV7-2 and TRBJ2-7; 9 bases are a match to TRBD1. This CDR3 contains 15 residues. Germline values: CDR1 SGHTA, CDR2 FQGNSA. J gave up 4 bases and V 5 bases, and 9 bases lay outside the gene matches. Here the CDR3 reads CASSPRDRVDYEQYF. CDR3 nucleotide sequence: TGTGCCAGCAGCCCGAGGGACAGGGTGGATTACGAGCAGTACTTC.

This clone was counted between two and nine times. The chain has TRBV6-1 and TRBJ1-4; 8 positions agree with TRBD1. Germline V lookup: CDR1 MNHNS, CDR2 SASEGT. Germline trimming cut 5 bases from V and 3 bases from J; bases unmatched to any gene: 5. The CDR3 has 15 residues. The CDR3 region has the DNA TGTGCCAGCAGTAAAGACAGGGGACCTAATGAAAAACTGTTTTTT. Its translation: CASSKDRGPNEKLFF.

This chain joins TRBV9 and TRBJ1-5, with a possible D match to TRBD1 (6 bases). CDR1 SGDLS and CDR2 YYNGEE come from the germline V gene. Trimming took off 2 bases at V and 11 bases at J, with 17 bases between the two ends. This CDR3 contains 14 residues. CDR3 bases: TGTGCCAGCAGCGTCGCCTCTCGAGGGGGAGCCCAGCATTTT. Amino acid sequence: CASSVASRGGAQHF.

This clone was seen more than once but under ten times. The CDR3 DNA reads as TGTGCCTGGAGCTTCCGGAGCAATCAGCCCCAGCATTTT. Translation: CAWSFRSNQPQHF. The chain recombines TRBV30 with TRBJ1-5; D remains ambiguous. This CDR3 has 13 residues. In germline, CDR1 is GTSNPN, CDR2 SVGIG (reference sequence). The V and J ends lost 3 bases and 1 base respectively, with 7 bases between them.

V gene TRBV28 combines with J gene TRBJ1-5; 8 nucleotides line up with TRBD1. This CDR3 is built from 15 residues. The V segment lost 3 bases and the J segment 3 bases; nucleotides outside the gene matches: 4. The germline CDR1 and CDR2 sequences are MDHEN and SYDVKM. The CDR3 DNA reads TGTGCCAGCAGTTTGAGGGACAGGCTCAATCAGCCCCAGCATTTT. Protein product: CASSLRDRLNQPQHF.

This clone was seen just once. The V gene is TRBV28, the J gene TRBJ2-7; D is possibly TRBD1 (5 bases). With 4 bases removed from V and 1 base from J, the gap between germline ends came to 14 bases. The CDR3 runs 15 residues. Germline lookup yields CDR1 MDHEN and CDR2 SYDVKM. The CDR3 nucleotides read TGTGCCAGCAGTTCCCTTAGGGGTGCGTCCTACGAGCAGTACTTC. Amino acid sequence: CASSSLRGASYEQYF.

This clone has a handful of counts. The chain joins TRBV5-1 to TRBJ2-5, with D unclear. Trimming removed 1 base at V and 1 base at J, with 2 bases between. Germline V gene lookup returns CDR1 SGHRS and CDR2 YFSETQ. The CDR3 covers 12 residues. This chain's CDR3 is CASSLSQETQYF. Here the CDR3 DNA reads TGCGCCAGCAGCTTGTCCCAAGAGACCCAGTACTTC.

V and J are TRBV5-1 and TRBJ2-1; D uncertain. The V end was cut by 0 bases, the J end by 2 bases, with 12 bases between. The germline V gene has CDR1 SGHRS and CDR2 YFSETQ. This CDR3 comprises 16 residues. CDR3 protein: CASSLGTALAYNEQFF. CDR3 bases: TGCGCCAGCAGCTTGGGGACGGCCCTGGCCTACAATGAGCAGTTCTTC.

This clone occurred a few times. This chain links TRBV11-1 with TRBJ2-3; 13 bases line up with TRBD2. The V gene's germline CDR1 is SGHAT and CDR2 FQDESV (reference sequence). The CDR3 is made up of 17 amino acids. Trimming removed 3 bases from V and 1 base from J; junction bases left unmatched: 4. In DNA, the CDR3 is TGTGCCAGCAGCTTCGGACTAGCGGGGGTCGGCACAGATACGCAGTATTTT. Its translation: CASSFGLAGVGTDTQYF.